This T cell receptor (beta chain) was captured in a study of cytomegalovirus exposure and HLA in healthy donors. The PCR employed 60 Vbeta primers together with 13 Jbeta primers. Here immunoSEQ multiplex PCR was the method, and the copy in TCRdb shows in-frame clones only, minus some. In the table there are approximately 200,000 clones, around 79% of which are singletons. With respect to this clone: Its antigen is currently unknown.

CDR1 and CDR2 (germline): MNHEY, SMNVEV (reference sequence). V lost 5 bases and J lost 6, with 13 bases in between. The CDR3 runs 13 residues. General study findings and limits: TCR beta V segments were, for the most part, productive about 87% or about 30% of the time in an earlier analysis.

The receptor's source is a woman in her 30s in good health and CMV-seropositive. This rearrangement joins TRBV27 to TRBJ1-1; D is undetermined. The material sequenced was PBMCs. The CDR3 reads CASSLVTGAEAFF. CDR3 nucleotides: TGTGCCAGCAGTCTCGTAACGGGAGCTGAAGCTTTCTTT.